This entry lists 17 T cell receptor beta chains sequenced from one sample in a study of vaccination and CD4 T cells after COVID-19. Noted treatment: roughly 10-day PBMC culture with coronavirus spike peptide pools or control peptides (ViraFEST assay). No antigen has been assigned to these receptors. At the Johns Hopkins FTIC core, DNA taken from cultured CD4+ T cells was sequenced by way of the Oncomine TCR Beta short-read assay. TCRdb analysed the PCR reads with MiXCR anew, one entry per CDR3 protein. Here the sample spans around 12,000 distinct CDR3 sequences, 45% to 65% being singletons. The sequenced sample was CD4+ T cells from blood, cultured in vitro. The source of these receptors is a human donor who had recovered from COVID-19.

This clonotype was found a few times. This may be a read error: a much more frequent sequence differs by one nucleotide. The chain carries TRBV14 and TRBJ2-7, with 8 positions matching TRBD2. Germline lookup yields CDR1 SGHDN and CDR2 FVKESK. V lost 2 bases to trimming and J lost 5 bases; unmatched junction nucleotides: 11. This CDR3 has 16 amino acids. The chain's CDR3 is CASSQSMGLVRHEQYF. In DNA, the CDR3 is TGTGCCAGCAGCCAATCTATGGGACTAGTAAGGCACGAGCAGTACTTC. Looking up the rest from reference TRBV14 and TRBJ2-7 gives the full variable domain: EAGVTQFPSHSVIEKGQTVTLRCDPISGHDNLYWYRRVMGKEIKFLLHFVKESKQDESGMPNNRFLAERTGGTYSTLKVQPAELEDSGVYFCASSQSMGLVRHEQYFGPGTRLTVT.

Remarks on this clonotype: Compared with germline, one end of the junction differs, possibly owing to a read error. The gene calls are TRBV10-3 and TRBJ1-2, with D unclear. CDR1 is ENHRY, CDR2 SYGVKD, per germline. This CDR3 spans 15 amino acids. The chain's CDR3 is CATSGRETLGYGYTF. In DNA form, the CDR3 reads TGTGCCACCAGTGGGCGGGAAACTTTGGGGTATGGCTACACCTTC.

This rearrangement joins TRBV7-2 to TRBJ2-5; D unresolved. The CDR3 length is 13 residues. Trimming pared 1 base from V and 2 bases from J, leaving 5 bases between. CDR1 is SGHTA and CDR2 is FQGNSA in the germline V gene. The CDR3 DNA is TGTGCCAGCAGCTTAGAACTACAAGAGACCCAGTACTTC. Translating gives CASSLELQETQYF.

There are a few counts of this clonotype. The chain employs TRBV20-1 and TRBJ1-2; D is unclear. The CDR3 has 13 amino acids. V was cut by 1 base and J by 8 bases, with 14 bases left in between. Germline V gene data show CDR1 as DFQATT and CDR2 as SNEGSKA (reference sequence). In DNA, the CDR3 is TGCAGTGCTAGAGGAGACGATCGTAGAGGCTACACCTTC. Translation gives CSARGDDRRGYTF.

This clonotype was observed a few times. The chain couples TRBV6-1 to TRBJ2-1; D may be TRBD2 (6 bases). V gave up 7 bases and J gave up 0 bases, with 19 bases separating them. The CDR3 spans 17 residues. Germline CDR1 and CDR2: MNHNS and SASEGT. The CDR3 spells CASKGFIRTNSYNEQFF. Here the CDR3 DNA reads TGTGCCAGCAAAGGATTCATCAGGACTAACTCCTACAATGAGCAGTTCTTC.

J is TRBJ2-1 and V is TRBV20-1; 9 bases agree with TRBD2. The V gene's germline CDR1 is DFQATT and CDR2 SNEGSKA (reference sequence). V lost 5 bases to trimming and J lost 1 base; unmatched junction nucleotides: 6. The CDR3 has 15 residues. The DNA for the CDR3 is TGCAGTGCTTTCCTAGCGGGAAGGTCCTACAATGAGCAGTTCTTC. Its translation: CSAFLAGRSYNEQFF.

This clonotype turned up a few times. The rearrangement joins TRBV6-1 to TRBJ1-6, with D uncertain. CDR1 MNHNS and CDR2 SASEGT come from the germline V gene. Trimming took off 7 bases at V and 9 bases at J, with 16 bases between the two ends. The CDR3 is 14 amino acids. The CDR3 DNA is TGTGCCAGCACCCAGCAAAGGCAGGCTTCACCCCTCCACTTT. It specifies CASTQQRQASPLHF.

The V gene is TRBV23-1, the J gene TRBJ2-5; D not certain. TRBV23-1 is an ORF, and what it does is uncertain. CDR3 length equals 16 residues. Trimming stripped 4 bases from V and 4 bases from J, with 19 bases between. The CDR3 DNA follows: TGCGCCAGCAGTCTCAACCCCACTTCTAAACCAGAGACCCAGTACTTC. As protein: CASSLNPTSKPETQYF.

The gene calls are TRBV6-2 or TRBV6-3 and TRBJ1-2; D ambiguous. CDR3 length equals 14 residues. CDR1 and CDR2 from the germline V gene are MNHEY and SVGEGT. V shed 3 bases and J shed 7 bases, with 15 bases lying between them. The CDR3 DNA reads TGTGCCAGCAGTTATCCGTCGCCAGGTCGTGGCTACACCTTC. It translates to CASSYPSPGRGYTF.

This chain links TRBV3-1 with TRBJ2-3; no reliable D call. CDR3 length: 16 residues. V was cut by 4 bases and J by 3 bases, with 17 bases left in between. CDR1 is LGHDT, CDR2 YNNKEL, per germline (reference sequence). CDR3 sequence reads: CASSPFDGVGTDTQYF. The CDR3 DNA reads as TGTGCCAGCAGCCCCTTTGATGGGGTTGGAACAGATACGCAGTATTTT.

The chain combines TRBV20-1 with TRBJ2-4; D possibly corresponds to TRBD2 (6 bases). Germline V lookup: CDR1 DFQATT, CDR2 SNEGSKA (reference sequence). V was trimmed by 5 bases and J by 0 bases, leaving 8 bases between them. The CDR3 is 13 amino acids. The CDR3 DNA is TGCAGTGCTTGGACTATAGCCAAAAACATTCAGTACTTC. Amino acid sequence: CSAWTIAKNIQYF.

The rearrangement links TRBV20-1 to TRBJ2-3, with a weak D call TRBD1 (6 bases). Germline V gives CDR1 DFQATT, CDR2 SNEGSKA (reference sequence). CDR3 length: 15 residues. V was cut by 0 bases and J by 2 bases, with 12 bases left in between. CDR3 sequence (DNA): TGCAGTGCTAGAGACGCCGGGACACCCACAGATACGCAGTATTTT. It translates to CSARDAGTPTDTQYF.

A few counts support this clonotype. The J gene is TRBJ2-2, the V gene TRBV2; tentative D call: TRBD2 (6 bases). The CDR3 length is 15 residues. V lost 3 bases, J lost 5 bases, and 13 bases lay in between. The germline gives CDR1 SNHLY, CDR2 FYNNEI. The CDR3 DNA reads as TGTGCCAGCAGTGACGCGGACGCGGGGACCGGGGAGCTGTTTTTT. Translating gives CASSDADAGTGELFF.

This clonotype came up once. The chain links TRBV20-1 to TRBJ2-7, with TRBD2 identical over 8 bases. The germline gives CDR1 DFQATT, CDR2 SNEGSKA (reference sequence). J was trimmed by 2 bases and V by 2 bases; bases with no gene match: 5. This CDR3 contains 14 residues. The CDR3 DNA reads TGCAGTGCTAGAAACGGGAGGGCGGCCTACGAGCAGTACTTC. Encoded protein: CSARNGRAAYEQYF.

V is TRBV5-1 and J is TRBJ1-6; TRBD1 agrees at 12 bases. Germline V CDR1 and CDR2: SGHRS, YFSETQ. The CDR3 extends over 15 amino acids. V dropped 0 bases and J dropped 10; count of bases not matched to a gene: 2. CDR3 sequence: CASSLEGTGGSPLHF. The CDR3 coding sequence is TGCGCCAGCAGCTTGGAAGGGACAGGGGGCTCACCCCTCCACTTT.

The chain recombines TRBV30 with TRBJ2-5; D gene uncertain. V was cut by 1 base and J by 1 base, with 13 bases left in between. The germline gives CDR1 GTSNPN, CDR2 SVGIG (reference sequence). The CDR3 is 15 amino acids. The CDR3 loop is CAWSALDRIQETQYF. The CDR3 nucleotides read TGTGCCTGGAGTGCTTTGGACCGAATCCAAGAGACCCAGTACTTC.

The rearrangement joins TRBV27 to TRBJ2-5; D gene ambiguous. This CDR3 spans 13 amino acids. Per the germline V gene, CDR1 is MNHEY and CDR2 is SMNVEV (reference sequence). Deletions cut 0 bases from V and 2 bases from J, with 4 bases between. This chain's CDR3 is CASSLSPQETQYF. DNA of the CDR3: TGTGCCAGCAGTTTATCTCCACAAGAGACCCAGTACTTC.